These 16 T cell receptor beta chains share one sample of origin, sequenced in a study of blood T cell repertoires in COVID-19. The table came from immunoSEQ multiplex PCR; TCRdb's copy has only in-frame clones and leaves some out. Found here are fewer than 350,000 clones, approximately 81% of them singletons; the top ten hold around 1.9%. The sample consisted of PBMCs or T cells enriched from blood (not recorded which). These TCRs come from a woman aged 25 to 39 who had been exposed to COVID-19.

The chain uses TRBV2 and TRBJ1-6; D unclear. This CDR3 spans 14 amino acids. V lost 4 bases and J 2 bases, leaving 6 bases between the germline ends. CDR1 and CDR2 from the germline V gene are SNHLY and FYNNEI. The DNA for the CDR3 is TGTGCCAGCAGTGGCGGGCCCTATAATTCACCCCTCCACTTT. Encoded protein: CASSGGPYNSPLHF.

This chain connects TRBV7-3 to TRBJ2-6, with D possibly being TRBD2 (5 bases). Trimming took off 5 bases at V and 0 bases at J, with 11 bases between the two ends. CDR1 SGHTA and CDR2 FQGTGA come from the germline V gene. The CDR3 covers 16 residues. In DNA form, the CDR3 reads TGTGCCAGCAGCCGGACTTTCAGCTCTGGGGCCAACGTCCTGACTTTC. As protein: CASSRTFSSGANVLTF.

This clone showed up just a few times. This chain joins TRBV30 and TRBJ2-3; D perhaps matches TRBD1 (5 bases). With 0 bases removed from V and 3 bases from J, the gap between germline ends came to 7 bases. CDR1 is GTSNPN and CDR2 is SVGIG in the germline V gene (reference sequence). This CDR3 spans 13 amino acids. DNA of the CDR3: TGTGCCTGGAGTGTAACAGGAACAGATACGCAGTATTTT. This codes for CAWSVTGTDTQYF.

The chain couples TRBV2 to TRBJ2-2, with TRBD2 as a possible D gene (5 bases). The CDR3 length is 14 residues. V was cut by 7 bases and J by 1 base, with 10 bases left in between. Germline-derived CDR1 and CDR2 are SNHLY and FYNNEI. Here the CDR3 reads CASNPSQNTGELFF. CDR3 DNA: TGTGCCAGCAATCCTAGCCAGAACACCGGGGAGCTGTTTTTT.

This clone was detected once. The rearrangement links TRBV28 to TRBJ1-2, with no clear D. Germline values: CDR1 MDHEN, CDR2 SYDVKM. The CDR3 extends over 13 amino acids. Trimming cost V 7 bases and J 5 bases, with 14 bases left between them. The CDR3 DNA is TGTGCCAGCATCACATATGGCGGTTATGGCTACACCTTC. Its protein is CASITYGGYGYTF.

This clone appeared a few times. The chain carries TRBV6-5 and TRBJ2-2, with D perhaps TRBD2 (6 bases). Trimming took off 8 bases at V and 6 bases at J, with 16 bases between the two ends. Germline loops: CDR1 MNHEY, CDR2 SVGAGI. The CDR3 covers 14 residues. The CDR3 nucleotides are TGTGCCAGCTCTCGGAGGGGTAGACCCGGGGAGCTGTTTTTT. This codes for CASSRRGRPGELFF.

This chain links TRBV7-8 with TRBJ2-7; D is possibly TRBD2 (6 bases). Germline V gene data show CDR1 as SGHVS and CDR2 as FQNEAQ. With 4 bases removed from V and 2 bases from J, the gap between germline ends came to 15 bases. This CDR3 is built from 15 residues. The CDR3 loop is CASSSTEGITYEQYF. The CDR3, as DNA: TGTGCCAGCAGCTCTACGGAGGGTATTACCTACGAGCAGTACTTC.

This chain links TRBV7-2 with TRBJ1-5; D unclear. Trimming shortened V by 2 bases and J by 0 bases, and 14 bases separated the two germline ends. CDR3 length equals 17 residues. Germline CDR1 reads SGHTA; CDR2 reads FQGNSA. CDR3: CASSLKFEVYSNQPQHF. Here the CDR3 DNA reads TGTGCCAGCAGCTTAAAATTTGAGGTTTATAGCAATCAGCCCCAGCATTTT.

Only a few counts were recorded for this clone. The gene calls are TRBV3-1 (or the pseudogene TRBV3-2) and TRBJ2-1; tentative D call: TRBD2 (5 bases). CDR1 is LGHDT and CDR2 is YNNKEL in the germline V gene (reference sequence). The CDR3 consists of 17 residues. Trimming removed 1 base at V and 2 bases at J, with 15 bases between. The CDR3 DNA is TGTGCCAGCAGCCAAGTGAGTAGCGCGAGAACCTACAATGAGCAGTTCTTC. This codes for CASSQVSSARTYNEQFF.

This clone is medium-sized (0.01 to 0.1%). V usage is TRBV29-1 and J usage is TRBJ1-1, with D possibly TRBD1 on 6 matching bases. V shed 4 bases and J shed 4 bases, with 10 bases lying between them. The CDR3 runs to 12 residues. Germline CDR1 is SQVTM and CDR2 is ANQGSEA. DNA for the CDR3: TGCAGCGTTGCCCGGGGGGCCACTGAAGCTTTCTTT. Translated, it gives CSVARGATEAFF.

This clone was observed once. CDR3 loop: CATSDTGDSGNTIYF. CDR3 DNA: TGTGCCACCAGTGACACAGGGGACTCTGGAAACACCATATATTTT. The rearrangement uses TRBV24-1 and TRBJ1-3; TRBD1 agrees at 7 bases. Trimming at V came to 4 bases and at J to 0 bases, leaving 2 bases not matched to a gene. The CDR3 loop spans 15 amino acids. Germline V gene data show CDR1 as KGHDR and CDR2 as SFDVKD.

The chain uses TRBV6-1 and TRBJ1-4, with 11 bases fitting TRBD1. After removal of 4 bases from V and 1 base from J, the junction contained 2 bases not matched to a gene. This CDR3 is 16 amino acids long. Germline lookup yields CDR1 MNHNS and CDR2 SASEGT. The CDR3: CASSAGTGGTNEKLFF. CDR3 nucleotides: TGTGCCAGCAGTGCCGGGACAGGGGGAACTAATGAAAAACTGTTTTTT.

In DNA form, the CDR3 reads TGTGCCGGAACAAGGAGGGGGGGCAATGAGCAGTTCTTC. Translation gives CAGTRRGGNEQFF. J is TRBJ2-1 and V is TRBV30; D may be TRBD2 (7 bases). V lost 8 bases, J lost 6 bases, and 17 bases lay in between. The CDR3 consists of 13 residues. CDR1 is GTSNPN and CDR2 is SVGIG in the germline V gene (reference sequence). Combining the CDR3 with reference TRBV30 and TRBJ2-1 gives the whole variable domain SQTIHQWPATLVQPVGSPLSLECTVEGTSNPNLYWYRQAAGRGLQLLFYSVGIGQISSEVPQNLSASRPQDRQFILSSKKLLLSDSGFYLCAGTRRGGNEQFFGPGTRLTVL.

This chain connects TRBV12-3 or TRBV12-4 to TRBJ1-1, with D perhaps matching TRBD1 (5 bases). The CDR3 loop spans 13 amino acids. The V end lost 5 bases, the J end lost 1 base, and 8 bases lay between the germline ends. This CDR3 reads CASSRTQNTEAFF. CDR3 sequence (DNA): TGTGCCAGCAGTCGGACACAGAACACTGAAGCTTTCTTT.

The rearrangement links TRBV7-9 to TRBJ2-5; 11 bases are a match to TRBD1. The germline V gene has CDR1 SEHNR and CDR2 FQNEAQ (reference sequence). The CDR3 extends over 17 amino acids. Trimming cost V 0 bases and J 4 bases; bases outside gene matches: 7. In nucleotides, the CDR3 is TGTGCCAGCAGCTTAGCCACCGGGACAGGGGGACGAGAGACCCAGTACTTC. It specifies CASSLATGTGGRETQYF.

The chain is built from TRBV9 and TRBJ2-1; 10 bases are shared with TRBD1. Per the germline V gene, CDR1 is SGDLS and CDR2 is YYNGEE. The ends lost 3 bases at V and 6 bases at J; junction bases unmatched: 9. This CDR3 contains 16 residues. The CDR3 protein is CASSAQIGQGGNEQFF. For the CDR3, the DNA is TGTGCCAGCAGCGCCCAAATCGGACAGGGGGGCAATGAGCAGTTCTTC. The full variable domain, rest sourced from reference TRBV9 and TRBJ2-1, is DSGVTQTPKHLITATGQRVTLRCSPRSGDLSVYWYQQSLDQGLQFLIQYYNGEERAKGNILERFSAQQFPDLHSELNLSSLELGDSALYFCASSAQIGQGGNEQFFGPGTRLTVL.